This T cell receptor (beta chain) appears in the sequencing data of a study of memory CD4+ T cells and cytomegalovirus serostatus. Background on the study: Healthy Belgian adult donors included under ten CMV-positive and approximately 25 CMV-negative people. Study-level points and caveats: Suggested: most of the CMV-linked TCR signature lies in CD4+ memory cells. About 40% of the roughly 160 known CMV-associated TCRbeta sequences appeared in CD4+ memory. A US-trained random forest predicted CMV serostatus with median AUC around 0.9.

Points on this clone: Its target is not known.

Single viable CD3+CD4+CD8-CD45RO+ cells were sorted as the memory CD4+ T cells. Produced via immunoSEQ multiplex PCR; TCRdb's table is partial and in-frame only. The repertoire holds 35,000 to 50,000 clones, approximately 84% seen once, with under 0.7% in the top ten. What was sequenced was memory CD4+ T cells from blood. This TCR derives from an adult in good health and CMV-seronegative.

CDR3 residues: CASSVSGTPRETQYF. The CDR3 DNA reads as TGTGCCAGCAGCGTATCTGGGACTCCTAGGGAGACCCAGTACTTC. The genes are TRBV9 and TRBJ2-5, with a tentative D call TRBD2 (6 bases). Trimming shortened V by 1 base and J by 5 bases, and 15 bases separated the two germline ends. The CDR3 covers 15 residues. CDR1 and CDR2 from the germline V gene are SGDLS and YYNGEE.